The 19 T cell receptor beta chains given below trace back to one sample, sequenced in a study of T cells after yellow fever vaccination. A single record per CDR3 protein comes from TCRdb applying MiXCR to the 5' RACE reads. The table shows about 160,000 distinct CDR3 sequences, with around 7.2% occurring only once. Specimen: CD4+ T cells sorted from PBMCs, collected 4 to 5 days after the first yellow fever vaccination. The receptors shown here come from a man between 18 and 29 years old who received the YFV17D yellow fever vaccine.

The sample holds many counts of this clonotype. The rearrangement joins TRBV5-1 to TRBJ1-3; D perhaps matches TRBD1 (6 bases). This CDR3 region has 15 residues. The germline V and J ends were trimmed by 5 bases and 8 bases, with 20 bases remaining between them. Germline CDR1 SGHRS, CDR2 YFSETQ. For the CDR3, the DNA is TGCGCCAGCAGTCCTGGACAGCCGGATTTTCACACCATATATTTT. As protein: CASSPGQPDFHTIYF. Full variable domain (missing parts from reference TRBV5-1 and TRBJ1-3): KAGVTQTPRYLIKTRGQQVTLSCSPISGHRSVSWYQQTPGQGLQFLFEYFSETQRNKGNFPGRFSGRQFSNSRSEMNVSTLELGDSALYLCASSPGQPDFHTIYFGEGSWLTVV.

This clonotype was observed many times. V usage is TRBV6-5 and J usage is TRBJ1-6; no reliable D call. V was clipped by 0 bases and J by 4 bases, with 4 bases between them. The CDR3 is 14 amino acids. Germline CDR1 is MNHEY and CDR2 is SVGAGI. The CDR3 here is CASSYSGYNSPLHF. The CDR3 bases are TGTGCCAGCAGTTACTCTGGTTATAATTCACCCCTCCACTTT.

V is TRBV6-2 or TRBV6-3 and J is TRBJ2-5; TRBD2 might be the D (6 bases). Trimming took 4 bases from V and 4 from J, leaving 19 bases between them. Germline CDR1 is MNHEY and CDR2 is SVGEGT. This CDR3 spans 16 amino acids. CDR3 DNA: TGTGCCAGCAGTTTTCTGACCCTCGCGGGACGAGAGACCCAGTACTTC. Residues: CASSFLTLAGRETQYF.

This clonotype has a count of ten or more. The chain is built from TRBV20-1 and TRBJ1-1; D gene ambiguous. The CDR3 runs to 12 residues. The ends were cut back, 6 bases at V and 8 bases at J, with 16 bases in the middle. The germline V gene has CDR1 DFQATT and CDR2 SNEGSKA (reference sequence). The CDR3 is CSAALLGSEAFF. Here the CDR3 DNA reads TGCAGTGCGGCTCTTTTGGGATCCGAAGCTTTCTTT.

This clonotype appeared many times. The chain combines TRBV20-1 with TRBJ2-1; D is ambiguous. Germline V gene sequence: CDR1 DFQATT, CDR2 SNEGSKA (reference sequence). V was clipped by 0 bases and J by 6 bases, with 6 bases between them. This CDR3 is built from 12 residues. CDR3: CSARDAGNEQFF. The CDR3 region has the DNA TGCAGTGCTAGAGATGCCGGCAATGAGCAGTTCTTC.

This clonotype was seen a few times. The chain joins TRBV11-2 to TRBJ2-6; D uncertain. The V and J ends lost 2 bases and 0 bases respectively, with 14 bases between them. From germline, CDR1 is SGHAT and CDR2 FQNNGV. The CDR3 has 18 amino acids. CDR3 in amino acids: CASSLTSARFSGANVLTF. CDR3 DNA: TGTGCCAGCAGCTTAACATCTGCTCGCTTCTCTGGGGCCAACGTCCTGACTTTC.

This clonotype was found many times. This rearrangement joins TRBV7-2 to TRBJ2-3, with a tentative D call TRBD1 (7 bases). Germline assignment: CDR1 SGHTA and CDR2 FQGNSA. With 4 bases removed from V and 4 bases from J, the gap between germline ends came to 15 bases. This CDR3 region has 15 residues. CDR3 region: CASSSQGGPADTQYF. For the CDR3, the DNA is TGTGCCAGCAGCTCTCAGGGGGGCCCCGCAGATACGCAGTATTTT. The whole variable domain, filled in from reference TRBV7-2 and TRBJ2-3, reads GAGVSQSPSNKVTEKGKDVELRCDPISGHTALYWYRQSLGQGLEFLIYFQGNSAPDKSGLPSDRFSAERTGGSVSTLTIQRTQQEDSAVYLCASSSQGGPADTQYFGPGTRLTVL.

The chain links TRBV7-8 to TRBJ1-1; D unresolved. The germline V gene encodes CDR1 SGHVS and CDR2 FQNEAQ. Deletions cut 4 bases from V and 0 bases from J, with 9 bases between. CDR3 length equals 14 residues. CDR3 region: CASSSTPLNTEAFF. The CDR3 nucleotides read TGTGCCAGCAGCTCGACGCCCTTGAACACTGAAGCTTTCTTT.

This clonotype was observed many times. The chain couples TRBV5-1 to TRBJ2-5, with 8 nucleotides matching TRBD1. The CDR3 runs to 14 residues. Trimming took 1 base from V and 5 from J; bases not matched to a gene: 4. The V gene's germline CDR1 is SGHRS and CDR2 YFSETQ. For the CDR3, the DNA is TGCGCCAGCAGCTTGCAGGGGGCAGGTGAGACCCAGTACTTC. Its protein is CASSLQGAGETQYF.

The chain couples TRBV21-1 to TRBJ2-1; TRBD2, the table's D call, was not compared with the DNA. TRBV21-1 is described as a pseudogene. The CDR3 spans 15 residues. The CDR3 DNA is TGTGCCAGCAGCCCGGGTAGCGGGGGTTGGGGTGAGCAGTTCTTC. Translating it yields CASSPGSGGWGEQFF.

The chain couples TRBV24-1 to TRBJ1-2; D uncertain. With 4 bases removed from V and 8 bases from J, the gap between germline ends came to 10 bases. Germline loops: CDR1 KGHDR, CDR2 SFDVKD. The CDR3 consists of 12 residues. The CDR3 sequence: CATSESAEGYTF. DNA of the CDR3: TGTGCCACCAGTGAATCAGCGGAGGGCTACACCTTC.

The V gene is TRBV5-1, the J gene TRBJ1-3, with D uncertain. Trimming took off 3 bases at V and 4 bases at J, with 8 bases between the two ends. Germline V lookup: CDR1 SGHRS, CDR2 YFSETQ. This CDR3 has 13 residues. DNA for the CDR3: TGCGCCAGCAGCTGGACCCCAGGAAACACCATATATTTT. This gives the protein CASSWTPGNTIYF.

This clonotype was found many times. CDR3 sequence reads: CASLLEGLKTQYF. CDR3 sequence (DNA): TGTGCCAGCTTGCTCGAGGGCTTAAAGACCCAGTACTTC. The chain uses TRBV6-5 and TRBJ2-5; possible D gene TRBD2, 5 bases. Germline CDR1 is MNHEY and CDR2 is SVGAGI. This CDR3 is built from 13 residues. V was cut by 8 bases and J by 6 bases, with 16 bases left in between.

This sequence joins TRBV5-1 and TRBJ2-5; D perhaps matches TRBD2 (5 bases). CDR3 length: 14 residues. V was cut by 2 bases and J by 2 bases, with 10 bases left in between. Germline V lookup: CDR1 SGHRS, CDR2 YFSETQ. The CDR3 bases are TGCGCCAGCAGCTTATGGTCGGGACAAGAGACCCAGTACTTC. It translates to CASSLWSGQETQYF.

Here the CDR3 DNA reads TGTGCCAGCAGTTTATACAGGGGGCTCCGGGATGGCTACACCTTC. Amino acids: CASSLYRGLRDGYTF. The rearrangement uses TRBV6-5 and TRBJ1-2; 9 nucleotides match TRBD1. Germline loops: CDR1 MNHEY, CDR2 SVGAGI. The length of the CDR3 is 15 residues. The V gene end was trimmed by 4 bases and the J gene end by 6 bases; junction bases not matched to a gene: 9.

This clonotype was counted ten times or more. CDR3 sequence (DNA): TGCAGTGCTAGACAGGGGCCCCAAGAGACCCAGTACTTC. It encodes CSARQGPQETQYF. The chain is built from TRBV20-1 and TRBJ2-5; weak D call: TRBD1 (6 bases). CDR1 and CDR2 from the germline V gene are DFQATT and SNEGSKA (reference sequence). Trimming pared 2 bases from V and 1 base from J, leaving 8 bases between. This CDR3 comprises 13 residues.

This clonotype was seen many times. The chain uses TRBV4-3 and TRBJ2-3; the D is unclear. Trimming stripped 0 bases from V and 3 bases from J, with 7 bases between. The V gene's germline CDR1 is LGHNA and CDR2 YSLEER. The CDR3 is 14 amino acids. The CDR3 region is CASSQDTGTDTQYF. The CDR3 DNA is TGCGCCAGCAGCCAAGATACCGGAACAGATACGCAGTATTTT.

The table lists this clonotype with a few counts. V usage is TRBV12-3 or TRBV12-4 and J usage is TRBJ1-6; D uncertain. This CDR3 contains 13 residues. Trimming shortened V by 1 base and J by 9 bases, and 7 bases separated the two germline ends. CDR3 protein: CASSLGPLSPLHF. In DNA form, the CDR3 reads TGTGCCAGCAGTTTAGGACCCCTTTCACCCCTCCACTTT.

This clonotype occurred many times. V is TRBV28 and J is TRBJ2-7, with no clear D. Germline V gives CDR1 MDHEN, CDR2 SYDVKM. Trimming removed 8 bases at V and 2 bases at J, with 10 bases between. The CDR3 contains 12 residues. The CDR3 spells CASSKGTYEQYV. The DNA for the CDR3 is TGTGCCAGCTCCAAGGGTACCTACGAGCAGTACGTC.